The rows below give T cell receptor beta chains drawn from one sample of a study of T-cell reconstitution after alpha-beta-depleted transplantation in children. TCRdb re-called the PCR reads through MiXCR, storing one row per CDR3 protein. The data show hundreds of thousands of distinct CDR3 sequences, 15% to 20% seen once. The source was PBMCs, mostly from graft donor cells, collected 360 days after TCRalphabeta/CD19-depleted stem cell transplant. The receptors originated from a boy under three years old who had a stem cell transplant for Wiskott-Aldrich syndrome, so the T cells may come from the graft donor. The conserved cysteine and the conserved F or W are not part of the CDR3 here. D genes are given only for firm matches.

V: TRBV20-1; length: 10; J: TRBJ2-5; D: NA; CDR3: SVLTKQETQY
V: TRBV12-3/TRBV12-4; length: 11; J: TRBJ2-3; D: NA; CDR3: ASSLQDTDTQY
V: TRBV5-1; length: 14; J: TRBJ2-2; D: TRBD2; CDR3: ASRTLAGGSARELF
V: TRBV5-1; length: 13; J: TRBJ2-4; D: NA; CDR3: ASSSTGKAKNIQY
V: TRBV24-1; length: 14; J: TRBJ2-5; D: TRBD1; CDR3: ATSDSGTGVRETQY
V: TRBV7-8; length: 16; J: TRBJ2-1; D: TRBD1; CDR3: ASSVRSPGTGGLYEQF
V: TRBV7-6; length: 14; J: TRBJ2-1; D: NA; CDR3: ASSLGQLSSYNEQF
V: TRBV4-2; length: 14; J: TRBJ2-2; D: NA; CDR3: ASSHPGLDITGELF
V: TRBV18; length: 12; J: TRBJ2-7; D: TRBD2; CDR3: ASSPPSTSDEQY
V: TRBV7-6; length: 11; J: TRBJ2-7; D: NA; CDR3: ASSRDPSYEQY
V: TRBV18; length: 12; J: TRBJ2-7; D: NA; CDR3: ASSPRAGRNEQY
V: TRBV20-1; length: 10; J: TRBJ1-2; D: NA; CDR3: SALDRIYGYT
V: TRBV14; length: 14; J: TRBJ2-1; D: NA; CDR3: ASSQVLARAYNEQF
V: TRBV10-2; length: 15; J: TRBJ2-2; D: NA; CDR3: ASSATDRPLNTGELF
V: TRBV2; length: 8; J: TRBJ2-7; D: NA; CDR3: ASGGKEQY
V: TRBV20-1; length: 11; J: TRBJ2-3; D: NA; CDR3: SARRGNRDTQY
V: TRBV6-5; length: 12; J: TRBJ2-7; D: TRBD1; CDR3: GSSYQDRDYEQY